This TCR beta chain stems from a study of identical twins (dated by TCRdb to between 2015 and 2016). Describing the broader study: To test whether fetal clonotypes persist, the study used deep sequencing on TCR alpha and beta repertoires from monozygotic twins, unrelated adults of various ages, and cord blood. Replicate twin experiments were performed at different times using different library preparation protocols to rule out contamination. Results and caveats for the whole study, not just this receptor: Recombination models systematically underestimated out-of-frame TCR alpha sharing in monozygotic twins but agreed with sharing between unrelated individuals. The excess sharing between twins in beta out-of-frame sequences was weaker because fewer shared sequences reduced the signal-to-noise ratio. Zero-insertion analyses could be partly confounded by invariant T cells such as MAIT and iNKT, although diverse VJ usage argued against such confounding for most clonotypes. Fewer insertions were carried by abundant cord blood beta clonotypes, a similar but weaker trend appeared in young adult naive repertoires, and no such trend appeared in memory repertoires. Out-of-frame TCR alpha sequences shared between twins showed an excess of low generation-probability sequences compared with coincidental sharing between unrelated individuals. Because the same donors could not be followed over many years, conclusions were based on cross-sectional statistical analysis.

The V end loses 7 bases and the J end loses 7 bases, and a stretch of 23 bases separates them. As encoded in the germline V gene (reference sequence), CDR1 is DFQATT while CDR2 is SNEGSKA. Including the terminal cysteine and phenylalanine, the CDR3 comprises 14 residues. The entry retains the CDR3 DNA only, 42 bases that are in frame from base 1. Receptor amplification or capture employed 5' RACE. Sequencing was performed on an Illumina HiSeq 2000. Template switching introduced a universal primer binding site; the final cDNA contained a unique molecular identifier, enabling accurate counting of TCR cDNA molecules. Specific primers in the conserved constant-segment region were used to synthesize first-strand cDNA for the TCR alpha and beta chains. Each cDNA library was double barcoded, with a SMART-Mk sample barcode plus Illumina barcodes, to control for contamination. TruSeq adapter sequences along with Illumina sample barcodes were introduced in two successive PCR steps. The Illumina HiSeq platform was used with custom primers to sequence TCR alpha and beta cDNA libraries. The authors' analysis ran thus. MiGEC processed the raw reads to extract unique molecular identifiers, while MiXCR was used to determine the CDR3 positions. For each individual, recombination models were inferred using an EM algorithm with the repgenHMM and IGoR tools. The analysis of shared clonotypes was done with the tcR package in R, with sharing normalized by the product of cloneset sizes. To study raw recombination without the effects of thymic and clonal selection, out-of-frame nonproductive sequences were analyzed. TCRdb trimmed the raw reads at Q25, called clones with MiXCR and kept productive beta chains. Rows matching on CDR3 protein sequence are summarized as one entry with the most common DNA and genes. The V and J calls and clone size come from TCRdb's table, not from the authors' own analysis. Counted in this sample were around 470,000 distinct CDR3 sequences; more than 13% of them appeared once. Over 0.5% of the sample goes to the ten largest clones.

This clonotype was counted a few times. Its antigen is currently not known. No base-level quality is on record; no much larger clone is a single base apart. Every donor in the study was a healthy Caucasian. Three pairs of female monozygotic twins, all aged 18 to 29 years, made up the twin cohort. Positive isolation kits from Invitrogen were used to isolate the CD4+ and CD8+ T cell populations. The sample was also reused in another study, on yellow fever vaccine responses in identical twins. The second study's authors report: According to the authors, in identical twins the way T cells responded to vaccination appeared partly convergent and partly personalized. In the study, vaccine-responding T cell clones were precisely tracked in identical twins.

The sample was CD4+ T cells sorted from blood. The sequence is built from TRBV20-1 and TRBJ2-7; the D region possibly corresponds to TRBD2 (6 bases align). The sequence was obtained from a woman under 30 in good health. The CDR3 corresponds to CSEYHGGPNAEQYF. The nucleotide sequence reads as follows: TGCAGTGAATATCACGGAGGGCCAAACGCGGAGCAGTACTTC.